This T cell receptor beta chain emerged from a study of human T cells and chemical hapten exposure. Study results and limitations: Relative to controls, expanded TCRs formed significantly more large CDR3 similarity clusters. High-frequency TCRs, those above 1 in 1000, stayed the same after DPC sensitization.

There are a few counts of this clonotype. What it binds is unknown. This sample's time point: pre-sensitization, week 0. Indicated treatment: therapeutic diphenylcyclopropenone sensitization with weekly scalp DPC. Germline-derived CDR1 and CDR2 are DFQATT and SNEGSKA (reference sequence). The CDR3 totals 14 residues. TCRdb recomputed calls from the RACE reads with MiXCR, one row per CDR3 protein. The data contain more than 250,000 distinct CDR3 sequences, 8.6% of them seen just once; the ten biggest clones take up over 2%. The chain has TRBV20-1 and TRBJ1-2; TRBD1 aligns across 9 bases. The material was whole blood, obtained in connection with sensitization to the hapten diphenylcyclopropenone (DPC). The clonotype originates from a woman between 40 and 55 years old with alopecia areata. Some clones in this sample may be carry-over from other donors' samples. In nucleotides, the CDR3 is TGCGGGGACCGGGACAGGGACTCATCCTATGGCTACACCTTC. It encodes CGDRDRDSSYGYTF.